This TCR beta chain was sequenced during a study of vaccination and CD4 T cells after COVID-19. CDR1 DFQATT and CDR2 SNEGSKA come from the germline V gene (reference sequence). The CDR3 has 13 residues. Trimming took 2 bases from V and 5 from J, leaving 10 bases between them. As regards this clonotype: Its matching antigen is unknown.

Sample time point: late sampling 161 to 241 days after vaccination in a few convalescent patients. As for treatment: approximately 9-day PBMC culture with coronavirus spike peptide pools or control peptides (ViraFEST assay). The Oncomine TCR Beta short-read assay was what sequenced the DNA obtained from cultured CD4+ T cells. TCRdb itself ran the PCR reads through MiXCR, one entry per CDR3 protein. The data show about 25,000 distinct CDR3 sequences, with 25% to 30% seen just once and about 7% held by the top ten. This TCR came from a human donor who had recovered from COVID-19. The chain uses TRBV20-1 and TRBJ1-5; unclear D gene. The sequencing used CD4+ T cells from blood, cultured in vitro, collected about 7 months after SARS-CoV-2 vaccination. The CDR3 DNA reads TGCAGTGCTAGAAGCGAGATCGATCAGCCCCAGCATTTT. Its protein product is CSARSEIDQPQHF.